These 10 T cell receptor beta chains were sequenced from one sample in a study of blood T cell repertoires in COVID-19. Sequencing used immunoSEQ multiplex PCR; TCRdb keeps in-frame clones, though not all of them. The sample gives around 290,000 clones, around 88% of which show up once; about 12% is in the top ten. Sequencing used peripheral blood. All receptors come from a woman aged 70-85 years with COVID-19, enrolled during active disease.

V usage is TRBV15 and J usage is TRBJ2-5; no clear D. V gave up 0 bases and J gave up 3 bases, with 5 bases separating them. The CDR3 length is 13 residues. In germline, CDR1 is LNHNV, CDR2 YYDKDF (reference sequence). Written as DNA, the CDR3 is TGTGCCACCAGCAGAGAAGAGAAAGAGACCCAGTACTTC. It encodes CATSREEKETQYF.

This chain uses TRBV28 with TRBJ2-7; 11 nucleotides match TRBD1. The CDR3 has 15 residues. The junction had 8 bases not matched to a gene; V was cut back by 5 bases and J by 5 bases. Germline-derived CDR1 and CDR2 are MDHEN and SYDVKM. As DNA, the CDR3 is TGTGCCAGCAGTCATGGGACAGGGGGAAACAACGAGCAGTACTTC. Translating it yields CASSHGTGGNNEQYF.

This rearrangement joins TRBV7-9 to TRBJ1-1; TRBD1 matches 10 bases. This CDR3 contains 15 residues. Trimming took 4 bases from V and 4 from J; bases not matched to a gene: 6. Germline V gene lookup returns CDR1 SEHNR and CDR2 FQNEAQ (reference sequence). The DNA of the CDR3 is TGTGCCAGCAGCTCGACAGGGGGCGCGGGCACTGAAGCTTTCTTT. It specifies CASSSTGGAGTEAFF.

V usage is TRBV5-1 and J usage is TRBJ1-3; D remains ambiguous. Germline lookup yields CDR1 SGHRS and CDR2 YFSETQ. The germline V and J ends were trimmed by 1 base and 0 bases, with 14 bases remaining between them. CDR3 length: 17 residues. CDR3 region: CASSLIPGMSSGNTIYF. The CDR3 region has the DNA TGCGCCAGCAGCTTGATTCCGGGGATGAGCTCTGGAAACACCATATATTTT.

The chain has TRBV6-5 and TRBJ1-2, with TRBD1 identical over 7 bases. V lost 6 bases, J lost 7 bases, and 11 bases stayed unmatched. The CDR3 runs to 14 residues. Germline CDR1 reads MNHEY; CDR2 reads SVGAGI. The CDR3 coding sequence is TGTGCCAGCAGCCCACCGGGACAGTCTCGTGGCTACACCTTC. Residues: CASSPPGQSRGYTF.

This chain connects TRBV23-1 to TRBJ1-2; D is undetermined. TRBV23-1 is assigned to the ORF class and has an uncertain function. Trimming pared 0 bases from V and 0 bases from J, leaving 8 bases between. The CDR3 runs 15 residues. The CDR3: CASSQSRPSNYGYTF. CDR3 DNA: TGCGCCAGCAGTCAATCGAGGCCATCTAACTATGGCTACACCTTC.

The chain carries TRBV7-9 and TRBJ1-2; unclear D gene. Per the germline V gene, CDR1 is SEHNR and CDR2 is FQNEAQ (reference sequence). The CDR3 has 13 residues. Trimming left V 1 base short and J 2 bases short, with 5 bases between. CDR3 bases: TGTGCCAGCAGCTTAGGACTGAACTATGGCTACACCTTC. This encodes CASSLGLNYGYTF.

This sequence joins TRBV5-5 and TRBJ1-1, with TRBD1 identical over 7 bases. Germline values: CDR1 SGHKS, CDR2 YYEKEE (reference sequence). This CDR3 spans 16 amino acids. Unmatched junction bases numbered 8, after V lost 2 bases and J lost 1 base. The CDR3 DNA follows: TGTGCCAGCAGCTTCGACAGGGTTAAAGGGAACACTGAAGCTTTCTTT. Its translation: CASSFDRVKGNTEAFF.

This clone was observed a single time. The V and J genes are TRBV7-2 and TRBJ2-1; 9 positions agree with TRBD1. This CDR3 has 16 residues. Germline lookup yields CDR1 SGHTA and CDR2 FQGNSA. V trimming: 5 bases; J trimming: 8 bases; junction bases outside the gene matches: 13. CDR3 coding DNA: TGTGCCAGCAGCACAGAACCGGGACAGGGAACTTATGAGCAGTTCTTC. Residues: CASSTEPGQGTYEQFF.

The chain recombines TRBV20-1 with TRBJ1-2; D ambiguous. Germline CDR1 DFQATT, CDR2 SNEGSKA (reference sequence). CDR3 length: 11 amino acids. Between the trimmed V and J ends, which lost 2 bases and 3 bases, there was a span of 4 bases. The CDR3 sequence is CSARTDYGYTF. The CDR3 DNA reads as TGCAGTGCTAGAACAGACTATGGCTACACCTTC.